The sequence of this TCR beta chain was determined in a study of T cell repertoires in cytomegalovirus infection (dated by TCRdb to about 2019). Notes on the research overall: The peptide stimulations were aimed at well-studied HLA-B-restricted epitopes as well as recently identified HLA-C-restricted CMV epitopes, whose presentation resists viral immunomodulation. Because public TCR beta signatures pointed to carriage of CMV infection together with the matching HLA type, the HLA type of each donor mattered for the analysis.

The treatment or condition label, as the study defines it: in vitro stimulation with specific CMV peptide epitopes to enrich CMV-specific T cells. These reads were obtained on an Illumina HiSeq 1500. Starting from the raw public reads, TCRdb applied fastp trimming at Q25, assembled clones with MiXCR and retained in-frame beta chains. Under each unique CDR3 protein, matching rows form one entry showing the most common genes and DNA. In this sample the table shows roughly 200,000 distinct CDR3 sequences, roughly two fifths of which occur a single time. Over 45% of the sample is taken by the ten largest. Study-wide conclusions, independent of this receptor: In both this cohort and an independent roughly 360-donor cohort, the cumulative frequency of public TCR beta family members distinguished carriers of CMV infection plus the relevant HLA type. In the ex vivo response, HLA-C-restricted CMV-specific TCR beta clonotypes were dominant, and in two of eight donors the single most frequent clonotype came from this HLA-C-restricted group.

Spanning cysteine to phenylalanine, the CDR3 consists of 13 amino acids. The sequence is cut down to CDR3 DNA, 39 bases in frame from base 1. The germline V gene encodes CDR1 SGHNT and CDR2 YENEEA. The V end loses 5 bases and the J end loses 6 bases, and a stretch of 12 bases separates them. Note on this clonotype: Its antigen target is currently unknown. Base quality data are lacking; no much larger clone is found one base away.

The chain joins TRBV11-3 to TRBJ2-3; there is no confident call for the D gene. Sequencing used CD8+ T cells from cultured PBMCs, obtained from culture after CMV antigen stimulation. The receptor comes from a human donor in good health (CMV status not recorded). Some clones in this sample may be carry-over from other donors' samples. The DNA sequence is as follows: TGTGCCAGCAGCGAGGCGCCTGGTGATACGCAGTATTTT. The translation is CASSEAPGDTQYF.